Listed below are T cell receptor beta chains from one sample, sequenced in a study of shared clonotypes between healthy human individuals. Only in-frame clones appear in the TCRdb table, and some are missing; sequencing was by immunoSEQ multiplex PCR. Of about 1 million clones listed, 70% to 80% are singletons. The sample comprised memory CD4+ T cells sorted from blood. The receptors come from a man aged 18 to 30 in good health. The CDR3 runs from the conserved cysteine through the conserved F or W. The order of the fields is J gene, clone size, D gene, V gene, CDR3 protein, CDR3 DNA. D genes are given only for firm matches. Clone size is shown for a subset of rows, as once, few, many or a class of expanded clone.

J gene: TRBJ2-7
clone size: .
D gene: TRBD1
V gene: TRBV10-1
CDR3 protein: CASSDTGASYEQYF
CDR3 DNA: TGCGCCAGCAGTGACACAGGGGCATCCTACGAGCAGTACTTC

J gene: TRBJ1-2
clone size: .
D gene: TRBD1
V gene: TRBV18
CDR3 protein: CASSADRVDYTF
CDR3 DNA: TGTGCCAGCTCAGCAGACAGGGTCGACTACACCTTC

J gene: TRBJ2-1
clone size: .
D gene: TRBD2
V gene: TRBV7-2
CDR3 protein: CATRKGGGAGGYEQFF
CDR3 DNA: TGTGCCACCCGAAAAGGAGGGGGAGCGGGGGGTTATGAGCAGTTCTTC

J gene: TRBJ2-3
clone size: .
D gene: .
V gene: TRBV6-5
CDR3 protein: CASRGVRVGADTQYF
CDR3 DNA: TGTGCCAGCAGGGGCGTACGGGTCGGAGCAGATACGCAGTATTTT

J gene: TRBJ1-3
clone size: once
D gene: .
V gene: TRBV25-1
CDR3 protein: CASSEYKGTGNTIYF
CDR3 DNA: TGTGCCAGCAGTGAATATAAAGGAACTGGAAACACCATATATTTT

J gene: TRBJ2-3
clone size: .
D gene: TRBD2
V gene: TRBV19
CDR3 protein: CASSIGALAGGPSTDTQYF
CDR3 DNA: TGTGCCAGTAGTATAGGGGCGCTAGCGGGGGGGCCGTCAACAGATACGCAGTATTTT

J gene: TRBJ2-7
clone size: once
D gene: TRBD2
V gene: TRBV25-1
CDR3 protein: CASSEGTRGSYEQYF
CDR3 DNA: TGTGCCAGCAGTGAGGGGACTAGGGGCTCCTACGAGCAGTACTTC

J gene: TRBJ2-1
clone size: .
D gene: .
V gene: TRBV6-5
CDR3 protein: CASSLMGSPNEQFF
CDR3 DNA: TGTGCCAGCAGTTTAATGGGCAGCCCCAATGAGCAGTTCTTC

J gene: TRBJ2-4
clone size: .
D gene: TRBD2
V gene: TRBV10-2
CDR3 protein: CASSERLAGDLAKNIQYF
CDR3 DNA: TGCGCCAGCAGTGAGCGGCTAGCGGGAGACCTAGCCAAAAACATTCAGTACTTC

J gene: TRBJ1-2
clone size: .
D gene: .
V gene: TRBV6-5
CDR3 protein: CASRMSPGLNYGYTF
CDR3 DNA: TGTGCCAGCAGGATGTCCCCAGGGCTTAACTATGGCTACACCTTC

J gene: TRBJ1-2
clone size: .
D gene: .
V gene: TRBV28
CDR3 protein: CASSLGPSDYGYTF
CDR3 DNA: TGTGCCAGCAGTTTGGGGCCTTCCGACTATGGCTACACCTTC

J gene: TRBJ2-1
clone size: .
D gene: .
V gene: TRBV10-3
CDR3 protein: CAISTGTKQFF
CDR3 DNA: TGTGCCATCTCGACCGGGACCAAGCAGTTCTTC

J gene: TRBJ1-4
clone size: .
D gene: .
V gene: TRBV9
CDR3 protein: CASSPTTNEKLFF
CDR3 DNA: TGTGCCAGCAGCCCTACAACTAATGAAAAACTGTTTTTT

J gene: TRBJ1-1
clone size: .
D gene: .
V gene: TRBV28
CDR3 protein: CASSFLMTRMNTEAFF
CDR3 DNA: TGTGCCAGCAGTTTCCTAATGACAAGGATGAACACTGAAGCTTTCTTT

J gene: TRBJ2-7
clone size: few
D gene: .
V gene: TRBV5-6
CDR3 protein: CASSVKIYEQYF
CDR3 DNA: TGTGCCAGCAGCGTAAAGATATACGAGCAGTACTTC

J gene: TRBJ1-2
clone size: .
D gene: .
V gene: TRBV6-1
CDR3 protein: CASSEDQGRGGYTF
CDR3 DNA: TGTGCCAGCAGTGAAGATCAGGGAAGGGGTGGCTACACCTTC

J gene: TRBJ1-3
clone size: .
D gene: .
V gene: TRBV7-2
CDR3 protein: CASSLSRGAGNTIYF
CDR3 DNA: TGTGCCAGCAGCTTATCTAGAGGGGCGGGAAACACCATATATTTT

J gene: TRBJ2-4
clone size: .
D gene: .
V gene: TRBV7-2
CDR3 protein: CASSEPQGAKNIQYF
CDR3 DNA: TGTGCCAGCAGCGAACCCCAGGGGGCCAAAAACATTCAGTACTTC

J gene: TRBJ2-3
clone size: .
D gene: TRBD2
V gene: TRBV7-6
CDR3 protein: CASSSASGRGADTQYF
CDR3 DNA: TGTGCCAGCAGCTCGGCTAGCGGGAGGGGGGCAGATACGCAGTATTTT

J gene: TRBJ2-7
clone size: .
D gene: .
V gene: TRBV10-2
CDR3 protein: CASRAGAGMEQYF
CDR3 DNA: TGCGCCAGCAGGGCCGGGGCAGGGATGGAGCAGTACTTC

J gene: TRBJ2-3
clone size: .
D gene: .
V gene: TRBV5-1
CDR3 protein: CASSFARFDTQYF
CDR3 DNA: TGCGCCAGCAGCTTCGCTAGGTTTGATACGCAGTATTTT

J gene: TRBJ1-2
clone size: once
D gene: TRBD1
V gene: TRBV6-1
CDR3 protein: CASSGQTGDGGYTF
CDR3 DNA: TGTGCCAGCAGCGGACAGACAGGGGACGGCGGCTACACCTTC

J gene: TRBJ2-7
clone size: .
D gene: TRBD1
V gene: TRBV6-1
CDR3 protein: CASSGSGGLNEQYF
CDR3 DNA: TGTGCCAGCAGTGGATCAGGGGGCTTGAACGAGCAGTACTTC

J gene: TRBJ1-2
clone size: .
D gene: .
V gene: TRBV6-4
CDR3 protein: CASSDKGEGYTF
CDR3 DNA: TGTGCCAGCAGTGACAAAGGAGAAGGCTACACCTTC

J gene: TRBJ1-1
clone size: many
D gene: .
V gene: TRBV10-2
CDR3 protein: CASSGSFNTEAFF
CDR3 DNA: TGCGCCAGCAGTGGCAGTTTTAACACTGAAGCTTTCTTT

J gene: TRBJ1-2
clone size: .
D gene: .
V gene: TRBV28
CDR3 protein: CASYRSGRGYGYTF
CDR3 DNA: TGTGCCAGCTACCGTTCGGGCAGGGGCTATGGCTACACCTTC

J gene: TRBJ1-2
clone size: few
D gene: .
V gene: TRBV18
CDR3 protein: CASSPTRTITNYGYTF
CDR3 DNA: TGTGCCAGCTCACCAACTCGGACTATAACTAACTATGGCTACACCTTC

J gene: TRBJ2-7
clone size: .
D gene: .
V gene: TRBV7-9
CDR3 protein: CASSTLTGSSYEQYF
CDR3 DNA: TGTGCCAGCAGCACCCTCACTGGGAGCTCCTACGAGCAGTACTTC

J gene: TRBJ1-1
clone size: .
D gene: .
V gene: TRBV5-4
CDR3 protein: CASSLVQGRYTEAFF
CDR3 DNA: TGTGCCAGCAGCTTGGTGCAGGGGAGGTACACTGAAGCTTTCTTT

J gene: TRBJ2-5
clone size: once
D gene: TRBD2
V gene: TRBV2
CDR3 protein: CASRASGIWETQYF
CDR3 DNA: TGTGCCAGCAGAGCAAGCGGGATTTGGGAGACCCAGTACTTC

J gene: TRBJ1-2
clone size: .
D gene: .
V gene: TRBV9
CDR3 protein: CASSVRNVIGRAGDGYTF
CDR3 DNA: TGTGCCAGCAGCGTACGAAATGTAATTGGTCGGGCAGGGGATGGCTACACCTTC

J gene: TRBJ1-1
clone size: .
D gene: .
V gene: TRBV15
CDR3 protein: CATSRDLLNTEAFF
CDR3 DNA: TGTGCCACCAGCAGAGATTTACTGAACACTGAAGCTTTCTTT

J gene: TRBJ1-5
clone size: .
D gene: .
V gene: TRBV30
CDR3 protein: CAWSGLGPQHF
CDR3 DNA: TGTGCCTGGAGTGGGCTAGGGCCCCAGCATTTT

J gene: TRBJ1-1
clone size: few
D gene: TRBD1
V gene: TRBV19
CDR3 protein: CASSIGQAGNTEAFF
CDR3 DNA: TGTGCCAGTAGTATTGGACAGGCGGGGAACACTGAAGCTTTCTTT

J gene: TRBJ2-3
clone size: .
D gene: .
V gene: TRBV5-4
CDR3 protein: CASSLGGDTQYF
CDR3 DNA: TGTGCCAGCAGCTTGGGGGGAGATACGCAGTATTTT

J gene: TRBJ2-6
clone size: once
D gene: .
V gene: TRBV7-2
CDR3 protein: CASSIPGAISGANVLTF
CDR3 DNA: TGTGCCAGCAGCATTCCCGGGGCCATCTCTGGGGCCAACGTCCTGACTTTC

J gene: TRBJ2-5
clone size: .
D gene: TRBD1
V gene: TRBV15
CDR3 protein: CATSRPTGGLETQYF
CDR3 DNA: TGTGCCACCAGCAGGCCGACAGGGGGCTTAGAGACCCAGTACTTC

J gene: TRBJ2-4
clone size: .
D gene: .
V gene: TRBV29-1
CDR3 protein: CSAYRDTKNIQYF
CDR3 DNA: TGCAGCGCCTACCGGGACACCAAAAACATTCAGTACTTC

J gene: TRBJ2-7
clone size: .
D gene: .
V gene: TRBV5-1
CDR3 protein: CASSFGTGSSYEQYF
CDR3 DNA: TGCGCCAGCAGCTTCGGCACAGGGTCCTCCTACGAGCAGTACTTC

J gene: TRBJ2-3
clone size: .
D gene: .
V gene: TRBV9
CDR3 protein: CASSAKQQAAKGTDTQYF
CDR3 DNA: TGTGCCAGCAGCGCAAAGCAACAGGCCGCAAAGGGCACAGATACGCAGTATTTT

J gene: TRBJ2-3
clone size: .
D gene: .
V gene: TRBV6-5
CDR3 protein: CASSFRRDTDTQYF
CDR3 DNA: TGTGCCAGCAGTTTTAGGAGGGATACAGATACGCAGTATTTT